One and the same sample provided the 9 T cell receptor beta chains below, sequenced in a study of T-cell reconstitution after alpha-beta-depleted transplantation in children. The TCRbeta library incorporated unique molecular identifiers. TCRdb passed the PCR reads through MiXCR, listing each CDR3 protein once. The table includes just over 200,000 distinct CDR3 sequences, roughly 8.1% detected once. Sequenced material: PBMCs, mostly from graft donor cells, taken 360 days after TCRalphabeta/CD19-depleted stem cell transplant. The receptors come from a male patient between 2 and 10 years old who had a stem cell transplant for acute myeloid leukemia, so the T cells may come from the graft donor.

This clonotype turned up a few times. The chain carries TRBV20-1 and TRBJ2-3; 9 bases are shared with TRBD2. Germline V lookup: CDR1 DFQATT, CDR2 SNEGSKA (reference sequence). J lost 5 bases, V lost 5 bases, and 8 bases had no gene match. CDR3 length: 14 residues. Here the CDR3 DNA reads TGCAGTGCTCCTAGCGGGGCCCCCGGAGATACGCAGTATTTT. Encoded protein: CSAPSGAPGDTQYF.

This clonotype was recorded at least ten times. This chain joins TRBV6-5 and TRBJ2-5; D gene ambiguous. The V gene lost 4 bases and the J gene lost 2 bases, with 8 bases spanning the gap. This CDR3 has 13 amino acids. Looked up from germline, CDR1 is MNHEY and CDR2 is SVGAGI. Written as DNA, the CDR3 is TGTGCCAGCAGTTTTAGCTGGCAAGAGACCCAGTACTTC. It translates to CASSFSWQETQYF.

CDR3 sequence (DNA): TGTGCCAGCAGCGCGGACCAGGGGGGTACGCAGTATTTT. Translating gives CASSADQGGTQYF. The rearrangement joins TRBV7-3 to TRBJ2-3; D might be TRBD1 (7 bases). Germline CDR1 reads SGHTA; CDR2 reads FQGTGA. This CDR3 is built from 13 residues. The ends were cut back, 5 bases at V and 8 bases at J, with 14 bases in the middle.

In this sample, this clonotype turned up many times. The chain links TRBV7-9 to TRBJ1-1, with no clear D. Trimming pared 0 bases from V and 5 bases from J, leaving 7 bases between. The germline gives CDR1 SEHNR, CDR2 FQNEAQ (reference sequence). The CDR3 runs 13 residues. This chain's CDR3 is CASSLAPYTEAFF. DNA for the CDR3: TGTGCCAGCAGCTTAGCGCCTTATACTGAAGCTTTCTTT.

This clonotype was picked up many times. The chain employs TRBV5-4 and TRBJ1-1; 8 nucleotides agree with TRBD1. Germline V CDR1 and CDR2: SGHNT, YYREEE (reference sequence). The CDR3 extends over 15 amino acids. The junction had 7 bases not matched to a gene; V was cut back by 0 bases and J by 6 bases. CDR3 in amino acids: CASSLATGVGAEAFF. Written as DNA, the CDR3 is TGTGCCAGCAGCTTGGCGACAGGGGTTGGGGCTGAAGCTTTCTTT.

This clonotype has at least ten counts. This chain connects TRBV12-3 or TRBV12-4 to TRBJ1-1; no reliable D call. There are 11 residues in the CDR3. The V gene lost 8 bases and the J gene lost 5 bases, with 9 bases spanning the gap. In DNA, the CDR3 is TGTGCCAGCGGAAAGGAAACTGAAGCTTTCTTT. Protein product: CASGKETEAFF.

The CDR3 coding sequence is TGCAGTGCTCCTGGGGCACCTCAGAACACTGAAGCTTTCTTT. This translates into CSAPGAPQNTEAFF. V usage is TRBV20-1 and J usage is TRBJ1-1, with a tentative D call TRBD1 (5 bases). Trimming removed 5 bases from V and 1 base from J, with 14 bases in between. This CDR3 has 14 residues. Looked up from germline, CDR1 is DFQATT and CDR2 is SNEGSKA (reference sequence).

The table lists this clonotype with many counts. The chain recombines TRBV6-1 with TRBJ2-2, with no clear D. Trimming stripped 7 bases from V and 0 bases from J, with 9 bases between. This CDR3 region has 14 residues. CDR1 is MNHNS and CDR2 is SASEGT in the germline V gene. CDR3: CASTRLANTGELFF. CDR3 DNA: TGTGCCAGCACCCGTCTAGCGAACACCGGGGAGCTGTTTTTT.

This clonotype has a handful of counts. V gene TRBV4-2 combines with J gene TRBJ2-2, with 8 bases that match TRBD1. Looked up from germline, CDR1 is LGHNA and CDR2 is YNFKEQ. V gave up 2 bases and J gave up 1 base; unmatched junction bases: 3. CDR3 length: 16 residues. CDR3 protein: CASSQPGQGNTGELFF. CDR3 sequence (DNA): TGTGCCAGCAGCCAACCCGGACAGGGGAACACCGGGGAGCTGTTTTTT.